The 19 T cell receptor beta chains reported below all come from one sample, sequenced in a study of cytomegalovirus exposure and HLA in healthy donors. PCR amplification relied on 60 Vbeta primers (plus 13 Jbeta primers). Measured with immunoSEQ multiplex PCR; TCRdb has only the in-frame clones, and not every one. The sample lists 95,000 to 110,000 clones; around 80% were seen once. Sequencing used PBMCs. The receptors shown here come from a man in his thirties or forties in good health and CMV-seropositive.

CDR3 nucleotide sequence: TGTGCCAGCAGTTCGCAAGAGGTGTTGAGCTATGGCTACACCTTC. This translates into CASSSQEVLSYGYTF. The chain employs TRBV6-5 and TRBJ1-2; D ambiguous. V lost 4 bases, J lost 4 bases, and 16 bases lay in between. Per germline, CDR1 MNHEY and CDR2 SVGAGI. This CDR3 region has 15 residues.

The chain has TRBV9 and TRBJ2-2; D ambiguous. There are 13 residues in the CDR3. The V gene's germline CDR1 is SGDLS and CDR2 YYNGEE. V was trimmed by 4 bases and J by 4 bases, leaving 8 bases between them. The CDR3, as DNA: TGTGCCAGCAGCCCAGGCTCCACCGGGGAGCTGTTTTTT. Amino acids: CASSPGSTGELFF.

This chain links TRBV4-1 with TRBJ2-3; possible D gene TRBD1, 5 bases. The ends were cut back, 4 bases at V and 4 bases at J, with 15 bases in the middle. This CDR3 is 15 amino acids long. Germline CDR1 and CDR2: MGHRA and YSYEKL. DNA for the CDR3: TGCGCCAGCAGCCCTTCTGGAGACAGTGCAGATACGCAGTATTTT. Residues: CASSPSGDSADTQYF.

The chain joins TRBV19 to TRBJ2-7, with 12 bases lining up with TRBD2. Germline loops: CDR1 LNHDA, CDR2 SQIVND (reference sequence). V was clipped by 11 bases and J by 3 bases; unmatched bases: 2. The CDR3 loop spans 12 amino acids. CDR3 protein: CALAGGYYEQYF. The CDR3 DNA reads as TGTGCCCTAGCGGGGGGGTACTACGAGCAGTACTTC.

V is TRBV5-1 and J is TRBJ1-2; D unclear. Trimming stripped 3 bases from V and 5 bases from J, with 11 bases between. The CDR3 contains 13 residues. Germline V gene sequence: CDR1 SGHRS, CDR2 YFSETQ. CDR3 DNA: TGCGCCAGCAGCTATGGGCAACCATATGGCTACACCTTC. This sequence encodes CASSYGQPYGYTF.

The rearrangement uses TRBV9 and TRBJ1-1, with D uncertain. Trimming stripped 0 bases from V and 1 base from J, with 16 bases between. The germline V gene has CDR1 SGDLS and CDR2 YYNGEE. The CDR3 is 17 residues long. For the CDR3, the DNA is TGTGCCAGCAGCGTAGCTAATAGAGCGACCCCGAACACTGAAGCTTTCTTT. Translated, it gives CASSVANRATPNTEAFF.

This rearrangement joins TRBV6-1 to TRBJ2-2; 9 positions match TRBD1. The J segment lost 6 bases and the V segment lost 10 bases, leaving 6 bases of the junction unmatched. From germline, CDR1 is MNHNS and CDR2 SASEGT. There are 13 residues in the CDR3. This CDR3 is CATDRGGAGELFF. The CDR3 nucleotides are TGTGCCACCGACAGGGGGGGGGCCGGGGAGCTGTTTTTT.

The chain couples TRBV6-5 to TRBJ1-2; no firm D call. The CDR3 runs to 14 residues. Germline-derived CDR1 and CDR2 are MNHEY and SVGAGI. Trimming took off 4 bases at V and 5 bases at J, with 14 bases between the two ends. The CDR3 region is CASSSLTTGYGYTF. The CDR3 region has the DNA TGTGCCAGCAGTTCATTAACGACGGGATATGGCTACACCTTC.

The chain links TRBV7-3 to TRBJ2-3; TRBD2 aligns across 9 bases. With V trimmed by 4 bases and J by 4 bases, 3 bases remained unmatched. The CDR3 extends over 14 amino acids. Per germline, CDR1 SGHTA and CDR2 FQGTGA. The CDR3 sequence is CASSSAGGPDTQYF. For the CDR3, the DNA is TGTGCCAGCAGCTCAGCGGGGGGCCCAGATACGCAGTATTTT. The complete variable domain, with remaining parts taken from reference TRBV7-3 and TRBJ2-3, reads GAGVSQTPSNKVTEKGKYVELRCDPISGHTALYWYRQSLGQGPEFLIYFQGTGAADDSGLPNDRFFAVRPEGSVSTLKIQRTERGDSAVYLCASSSAGGPDTQYFGPGTRLTVL.

The chain carries TRBV6-1 and TRBJ1-2; 8 bases line up with TRBD1. CDR3 length: 12 amino acids. With V trimmed by 3 bases and J by 6 bases, 0 bases remained unmatched. Germline-derived CDR1 and CDR2 are MNHNS and SASEGT. The CDR3 DNA reads as TGTGCCAGCAGTGAGACAGGGGATGGCTACACCTTC. Protein product: CASSETGDGYTF.

The J gene is TRBJ2-1, the V gene TRBV4-2; 7 positions agree with TRBD2. Trimming at V came to 1 base and at J to 0 bases, leaving 3 bases not matched to a gene. This CDR3 is 16 amino acids long. CDR1 LGHNA and CDR2 YNFKEQ come from the germline V gene. CDR3 in amino acids: CASSQVRGSSYNEQFF. In DNA, the CDR3 is TGTGCCAGCAGCCAAGTGCGGGGGAGCTCCTACAATGAGCAGTTCTTC.

V usage is TRBV6-5 and J usage is TRBJ1-1, with a weak D call TRBD1 (5 bases). Germline V gene sequence: CDR1 MNHEY, CDR2 SVGAGI. The V end was cut by 8 bases, the J end by 1 base, with 11 bases between. The CDR3 contains 13 residues. The chain's CDR3 is CASGHGQNTEAFF. As DNA, the CDR3 is TGTGCCAGCGGCCACGGACAGAACACTGAAGCTTTCTTT.

This clone has a handful of counts. The rearrangement uses TRBV10-3 and TRBJ2-7; a possible D gene is TRBD1 (6 bases). With 10 bases removed from V and 2 bases from J, the gap between germline ends came to 15 bases. CDR1 and CDR2 (germline): ENHRY, SYGVKD. There are 13 residues in the CDR3. In DNA, the CDR3 is TGTGCCACCCGTAACCGGGACACCTACGAGCAGTACTTC. Its translation: CATRNRDTYEQYF.

The gene calls are TRBV18 and TRBJ1-2; D is unresolved. The CDR3 is 13 amino acids. Germline V gene data show CDR1 as KGHSH and CDR2 as LQKENI. The V and J ends lost 2 bases and 3 bases respectively, with 7 bases between them. CDR3 nucleotides: TGTGCCAGCTCACCAACAGCAGACTATGGCTACACCTTC. Translated, it gives CASSPTADYGYTF.

The chain uses TRBV7-2 and TRBJ2-7, with 7 bases lining up with TRBD1. This CDR3 is 13 amino acids long. CDR1 SGHTA and CDR2 FQGNSA come from the germline V gene. J lost 5 bases, V lost 5 bases, and 6 bases had no gene match. The chain's CDR3 is CASSPTTGNEQYF. The CDR3 DNA follows: TGTGCCAGCAGCCCAACGACAGGGAACGAGCAGTACTTC.

On this clone itself: This sample includes further DNA sequences coding for the same CDR3. The gene calls are TRBV2 and TRBJ2-7; 7 nucleotides line up with TRBD2. There are 11 residues in the CDR3. Per germline, CDR1 SNHLY and CDR2 FYNNEI. V was clipped by 7 bases and J by 4 bases; unmatched bases: 1. This CDR3 is CASTGGYEQYF. DNA for the CDR3: TGTGCCAGCACGGGGGGTTACGAGCAGTACTTC.

This chain links TRBV6-5 with TRBJ2-7, with D possibly matching TRBD1 (5 bases). The germline V gene encodes CDR1 MNHEY and CDR2 SVGAGI. Trimming pared 0 bases from V and 2 bases from J, leaving 11 bases between. This CDR3 contains 15 residues. CDR3 sequence (DNA): TGTGCCAGCAGTTACTCGGGGCTGTCCCCCTACGAGCAGTACTTC. Its translation: CASSYSGLSPYEQYF.

The chain recombines TRBV11-3 with TRBJ2-3; possibly TRBD1 for D (6 bases). Trimming took off 1 base at V and 2 bases at J, with 16 bases between the two ends. The CDR3 extends over 17 amino acids. CDR1 and CDR2 (germline): SGHNT, YENEEA. The CDR3 sequence: CASSLVRTDAYTDTQYF. The DNA for the CDR3 is TGTGCCAGCAGCTTAGTCAGGACAGACGCATACACAGATACGCAGTATTTT. Variable domain in full (rest from reference TRBV11-3 and TRBJ2-3): EAGVVQSPRYKIIEKKQPVAFWCNPISGHNTLYWYLQNLGQGPELLIRYENEEAVDDSQLPKDRFSAERLKGVDSTLKIQPAELGDSAVYLCASSLVRTDAYTDTQYFGPGTRLTVL.

The rearrangement joins TRBV30 to TRBJ2-3; 16 bases agree with TRBD2. V trimming: 1 base; J trimming: 5 bases; junction bases outside the gene matches: 6. The germline gives CDR1 GTSNPN, CDR2 SVGIG (reference sequence). The CDR3 loop spans 17 amino acids. The CDR3 nucleotides are TGTGCCTGGAGTGGGGGACTAGCGGGGGGGCCAGGAGATACGCAGTATTTT. This codes for CAWSGGLAGGPGDTQYF.